This T cell receptor beta chain appears in the sequencing data of a study of somatic mutations in cytotoxic T cells in rheumatoid arthritis. Overall study results and limits: Patients with rheumatoid arthritis showed a slight underrepresentation of TRBV07, a finding that was never subjected to any adjustment for multiple comparisons.

Sequencing used immunoSEQ multiplex PCR; TCRdb keeps in-frame clones, though not all of them. The profile shows approximately 18,000 clones, 70% to 80% of them singletons. Germline assignment: CDR1 PRHDT and CDR2 FYEKMQ (reference sequence). Trimming cost V 2 bases and J 5 bases, with 7 bases left between them. CDR3 size: 14 residues. As to this clone: Its antigen is unidentified.

The chain employs TRBV13 and TRBJ1-6, with no clear D. The TCR originated in an adult with rheumatoid arthritis. Material: CD8+ T cells sorted from blood. The CDR3 sequence is CASSLLGNNSPLHF. CDR3 DNA sequence: TGTGCCAGCAGCTTACTGGGGAATAATTCACCCCTCCACTTT. The variable domain in full, with the rest retrieved from reference TRBV13 and TRBJ1-6, is AAGVIQSPRHLIKEKRETATLKCYPIPRHDTVYWYQQGPGQDPQFLISFYEKMQSDKGSIPDRFSAQQFSDYHSELNMSSLELGDSALYFCASSLLGNNSPLHFGNGTRLTVT.